Reported below is one T cell receptor (beta chain). This clonotype was seen only once. Its antigen remains unidentified. A read error may account for a junction end that differs from germline. The ophthalmopathy patients had moderately to severely active disease, with a Clinical Activity Score of 3 or higher, a NOSPECS grade of 4 or higher, and a disease duration of less than 3 months. Patients with other autoimmune diseases, uncontrolled infections, pregnancy or lactation were excluded from the study. Clinical symptoms, serum thyroxine, TRAb, thyroid ultrasound and orbital computed tomography were used for diagnosis. Using Ficoll-Paque density gradient centrifugation, PBMCs were isolated from about 9.4 ml of fresh peripheral blood. Total RNA was extracted with Trizol reagent and quality-checked on an Agilent 2100 Bioanalyzer. The record originates from a study of Graves' ophthalmopathy and Graves' hyperthyroidism (dated by TCRdb to the late 2010s). In the study overall: Peripheral blood was collected at initial diagnosis, prior to any treatment. The study used signatures of the TCR beta repertoire to tell Graves' ophthalmopathy apart from Graves' hyperthyroidism and to predict which patients would progress to ophthalmopathy. In total, 135 blood samples were TCR-sequenced: some 43 ophthalmopathy, roughly 77 hyperthyroidism and some 17 hyperthyroidism-to-ophthalmopathy patients. To explore V-J signatures that distinguish ophthalmopathy from hyperthyroidism, a discovery set of 95 to 100 patients was enrolled, made up of around 40 with ophthalmopathy and 57 with stable hyperthyroidism. For independent validation, a separate cohort was made up of 18 hyperthyroidism patients plus 17 patients who later progressed from hyperthyroidism to ophthalmopathy. In six hyperthyroidism patients, T-cell repertoires of thyroid tissue and blood were compared. Once sampling was done, hyperthyroidism patients were given methimazole at a starting dose of 30 mg daily, while ophthalmopathy patients were given high-dose intravenous methylprednisolone. What the study reported, not specific to this receptor: Ophthalmopathy was separated from stable hyperthyroidism by the 13-signature model with more than 85% sensitivity and about 81% specificity in cross-validation and with 80%/75% in the test set. Sample size was not predetermined statistically, and investigators were not blinded to group allocation. Most expanded thyroid clonotypes with frequency above 0.001 were also detected in blood, suggesting blood repertoires may reflect the thyroid immune response. In validation, the model predicted ophthalmopathy progression with nearly 71% sensitivity and around 72% specificity; approximately 12 predicted patients were CT-confirmed with GO in a median of around 6.5 months.

TCR beta CDR3 regions were amplified from RNA transcripts for repertoire sequencing. The first round was an RT-PCR using HTBI primers with the Qiagen OneStep RT-PCR kit, and this first round was followed by a second-round multiplex PCR, then size selection and purification. The libraries underwent paired-end sequencing with 100 bp reads on an Illumina HiSeq2000. Under the source paper's analysis protocol: Reads were processed with SOAPnuke, discarding reads with adapters, uncalled bases, mean Phred below 15, or no exact constant-primer or identifier match. COPE v1.2.5 was used to merge the high-quality paired reads. Clonotypes were defined as unique nucleotide sequences and were aligned to IMGT TRB V, D and J references using MiTCR v1.1. The analysis was limited to V-J combinations with a frequency above 0.0001, which together covered roughly 99% of the repertoires. For each V-J combination, a TCR clonal expansion and chaos score was defined as the ratio of F50 clonal expansion to chaos observed in the TCRdist matrix. Welch's t-statistics and random forest were used to reduce the features to about 14 V-J combinations, which were then used as input to a naive Bayes classifier. The Morisita-Horn index was used to measure how similar the thyroid and blood repertoires were. TCRdb reworked the public reads: Q25 trimming with fastp, MiXCR clone assembly, productive beta chains retained. Rows are unified per CDR3 protein, each entry keeping the most common DNA and genes. None of the V and J calls come from the authors' own analysis; TCRdb made them. The sample contains about 740,000 distinct CDR3 sequences, around 40% of them found a single time. The ten largest clones add up to 40% to 45% of the sample.

From the cysteine up to the phenylalanine, the CDR3 has a length of 13 residues. Only the CDR3 portion is preserved as DNA: 39 bases, with reading frame beginning at the first base. CDR1 is given as SNHLY and CDR2 as FYNNEI, both from the germline V gene. Sequenced material: peripheral blood. This chain joins TRBV2 to TRBJ2-6; tentative D gene TRBD1, with 5 bases matching. The sequence derives from an adult man with Graves' ophthalmopathy. CDR3 loop: CASSEAGAYVLTF. The sequenced DNA: TGTGCCAGCAGTGAAGCAGGGGCCTACGTCCTGACTTTC.